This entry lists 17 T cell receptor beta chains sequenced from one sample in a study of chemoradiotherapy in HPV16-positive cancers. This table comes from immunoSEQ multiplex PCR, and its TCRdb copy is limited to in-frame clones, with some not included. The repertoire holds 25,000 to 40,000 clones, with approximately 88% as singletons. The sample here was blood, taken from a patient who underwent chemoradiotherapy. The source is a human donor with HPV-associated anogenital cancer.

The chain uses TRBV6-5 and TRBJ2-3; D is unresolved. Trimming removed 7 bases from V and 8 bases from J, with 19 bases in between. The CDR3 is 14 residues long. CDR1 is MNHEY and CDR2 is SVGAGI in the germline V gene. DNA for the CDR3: TGTGCCAGCATTCGCGCCTCCCCCCCCGGTACGCAGTATTTT. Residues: CASIRASPPGTQYF.

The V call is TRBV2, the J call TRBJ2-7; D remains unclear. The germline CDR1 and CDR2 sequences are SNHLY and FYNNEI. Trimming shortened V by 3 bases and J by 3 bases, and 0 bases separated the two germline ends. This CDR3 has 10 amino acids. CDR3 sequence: CASSDYEQYF. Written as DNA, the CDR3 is TGTGCCAGCAGTGACTACGAGCAGTACTTC. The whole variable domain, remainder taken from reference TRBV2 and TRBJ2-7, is EPEVTQTPSHQVTQMGQEVILRCVPISNHLYFYWYRQILGQKVEFLVSFYNNEISEKSEIFDDQFSVERPDGSNFTLKIRSTKLEDSAMYFCASSDYEQYFGPGTRLTVT.

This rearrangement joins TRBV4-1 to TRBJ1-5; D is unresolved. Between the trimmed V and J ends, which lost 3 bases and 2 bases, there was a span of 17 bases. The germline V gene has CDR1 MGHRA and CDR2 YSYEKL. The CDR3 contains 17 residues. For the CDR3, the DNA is TGCGCCAGCAGCCACCCCGGAGGGTTACGGGGCAATCAGCCCCAGCATTTT. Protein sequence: CASSHPGGLRGNQPQHF.

The CDR3 nucleotides read TGTGCCAGCATGCTGGGCCAAGAGACCCAGTACTTC. Translating gives CASMLGQETQYF. The V and J genes are TRBV9 and TRBJ2-5; no firm D call. Deletions cut 6 bases from V and 1 base from J, with 7 bases between. The CDR3 length is 12 residues. Per the germline V gene, CDR1 is SGDLS and CDR2 is YYNGEE.

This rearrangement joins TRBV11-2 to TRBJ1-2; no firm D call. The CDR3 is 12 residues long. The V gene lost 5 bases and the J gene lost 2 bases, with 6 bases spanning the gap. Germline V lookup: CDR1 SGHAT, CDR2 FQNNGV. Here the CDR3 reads CASSRENYGYTF. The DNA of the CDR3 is TGTGCCAGCAGCCGAGAAAACTATGGCTACACCTTC. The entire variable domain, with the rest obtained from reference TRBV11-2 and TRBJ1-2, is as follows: EAGVAQSPRYKIIEKRQSVAFWCNPISGHATLYWYQQILGQGPKLLIQFQNNGVVDDSQLPKDRFSAERLKGVDSTLKIQPAKLEDSAVYLCASSRENYGYTFGSGTRLTVV.

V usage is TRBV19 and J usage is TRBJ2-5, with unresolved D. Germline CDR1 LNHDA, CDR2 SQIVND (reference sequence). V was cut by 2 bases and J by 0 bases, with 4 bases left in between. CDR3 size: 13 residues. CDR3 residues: CASSISYQETQYF. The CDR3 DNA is TGTGCCAGTAGTATATCCTACCAAGAGACCCAGTACTTC. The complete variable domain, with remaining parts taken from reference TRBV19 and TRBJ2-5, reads DGGITQSPKYLFRKEGQNVTLSCEQNLNHDAMYWYRQDPGQGLRLIYYSQIVNDFQKGDIAEGYSVSREKKESFPLTVTSAQKNPTAFYLCASSISYQETQYFGPGTRLLVL.

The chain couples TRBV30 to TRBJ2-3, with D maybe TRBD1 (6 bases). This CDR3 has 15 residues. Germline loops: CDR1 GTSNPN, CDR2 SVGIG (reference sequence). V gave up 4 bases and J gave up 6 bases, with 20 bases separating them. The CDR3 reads CAWTPDRQTGDTQYF. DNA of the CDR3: TGTGCCTGGACGCCAGACAGACAAACAGGGGATACGCAGTATTTT.

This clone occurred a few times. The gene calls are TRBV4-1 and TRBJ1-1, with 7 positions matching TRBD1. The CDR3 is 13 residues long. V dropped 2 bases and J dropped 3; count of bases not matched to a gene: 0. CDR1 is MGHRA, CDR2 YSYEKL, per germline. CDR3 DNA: TGCGCCAGCAGCCAACAGGGGGACACTGAAGCTTTCTTT. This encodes CASSQQGDTEAFF.

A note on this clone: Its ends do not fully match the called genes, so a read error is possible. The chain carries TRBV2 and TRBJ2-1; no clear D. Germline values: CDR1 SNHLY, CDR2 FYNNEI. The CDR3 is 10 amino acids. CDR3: CANVEDARLF. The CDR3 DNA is TGTGCCAACGTTGAGGACGCTCGACTCTTC.

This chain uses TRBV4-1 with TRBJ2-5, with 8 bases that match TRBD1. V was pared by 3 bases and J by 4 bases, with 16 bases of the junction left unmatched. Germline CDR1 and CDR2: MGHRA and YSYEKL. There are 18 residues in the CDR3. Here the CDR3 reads CASSHIFRPTGVSETQYF. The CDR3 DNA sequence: TGCGCCAGCAGCCACATATTCCGGCCGACAGGGGTCTCAGAGACCCAGTACTTC.

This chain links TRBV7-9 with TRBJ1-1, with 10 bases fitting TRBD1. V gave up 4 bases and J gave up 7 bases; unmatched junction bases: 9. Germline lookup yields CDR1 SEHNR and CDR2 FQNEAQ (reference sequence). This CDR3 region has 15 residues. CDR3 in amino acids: CASSWGDRGRSEAFF. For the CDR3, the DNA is TGTGCCAGCAGCTGGGGAGACAGGGGGCGGAGTGAAGCTTTCTTT.

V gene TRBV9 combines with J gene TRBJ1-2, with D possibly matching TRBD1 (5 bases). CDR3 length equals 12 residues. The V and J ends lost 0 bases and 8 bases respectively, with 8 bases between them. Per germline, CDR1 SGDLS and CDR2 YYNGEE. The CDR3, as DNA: TGTGCCAGCAGCGTAGGGGACCGGGGCTACACCTTC. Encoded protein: CASSVGDRGYTF.

The CDR3 bases are TGTGCCAGCAGTTTTAGGGGACAGGCTGGCAATCAGCCCCAGCATTTT. Translated: CASSFRGQAGNQPQHF. This sequence joins TRBV6-5 and TRBJ1-5, with 8 bases fitting TRBD1. V shed 4 bases and J 2 bases; nucleotides not matched to a gene: 7. Looked up from germline, CDR1 is MNHEY and CDR2 is SVGAGI. The CDR3 extends over 16 amino acids.

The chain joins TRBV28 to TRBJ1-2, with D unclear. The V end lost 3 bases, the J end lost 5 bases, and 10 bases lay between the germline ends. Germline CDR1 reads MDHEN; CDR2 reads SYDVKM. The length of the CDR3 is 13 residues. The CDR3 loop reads CASSFRDGYGYTF. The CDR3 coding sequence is TGTGCCAGCAGTTTCCGGGATGGGTATGGCTACACCTTC.

CDR3 sequence (DNA): TGTGCCAGCCAAAGGCAGGGGGCTATGGATGAGCAGTTCTTC. This sequence encodes CASQRQGAMDEQFF. V gene TRBV14 combines with J gene TRBJ2-1; 8 positions agree with TRBD1. The CDR3 is 14 residues long. Germline lookup yields CDR1 SGHDN and CDR2 FVKESK. With V trimmed by 8 bases and J by 8 bases, 11 bases remained unmatched.

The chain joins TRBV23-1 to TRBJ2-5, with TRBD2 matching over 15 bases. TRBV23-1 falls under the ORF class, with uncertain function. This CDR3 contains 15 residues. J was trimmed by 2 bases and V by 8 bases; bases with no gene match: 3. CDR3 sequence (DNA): TGCGCCAGCCAAGGGACTAGCGGGAGGCAAGAGACCCAGTACTTC. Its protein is CASQGTSGRQETQYF.

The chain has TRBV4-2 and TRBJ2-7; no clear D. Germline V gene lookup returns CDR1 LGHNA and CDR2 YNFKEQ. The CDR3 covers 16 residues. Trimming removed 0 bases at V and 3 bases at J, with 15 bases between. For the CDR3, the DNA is TGTGCCAGCAGCCAAGATCGAGTGGGTAGGATCTACGAGCAGTACTTC. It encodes CASSQDRVGRIYEQYF.